This T cell receptor beta chain originates from a study of T-cell memory formation after mild COVID-19. The CDR3 covers 13 residues. Trimming took 6 bases from V and 1 from J; bases not matched to a gene: 1. From germline, CDR1 is SGHRS and CDR2 YFSETQ. Constant-segment-primed 5'RACE gave TCR alpha and TCR beta cDNA libraries with sample barcodes and UMIs. TCRdb processed the 5' RACE reads anew with MiXCR; each CDR3 protein has one entry. The data show 110,000 or so distinct CDR3 sequences, around 17% seen once. Study-wide findings and caveats: Contracting CD8+ clones were enriched in EMRA, CD4+ mainly in CM and EM. The finding that pre-infection memory included some responding clones suggested that cross-reactive memory joined. Clonal second-wave expansions that peaked on day 37 had unconfirmed SARS-CoV-2 specificity.

As to this clonotype: What it binds is not known.

This chain links TRBV5-1 with TRBJ2-3; TRBD2 agrees at 8 bases. The receptor comes from a man younger than 35 who had mild COVID-19 (a few samples of this study predate the infection). Cell type and time point are not known. The sample taken for sequencing was PBMCs or a T cell subset sorted from them (not recorded which). CDR3 sequence: CASTTSGTDTQYF. The CDR3, as DNA: TGCGCCAGCACGACTAGCGGCACAGATACGCAGTATTTT.